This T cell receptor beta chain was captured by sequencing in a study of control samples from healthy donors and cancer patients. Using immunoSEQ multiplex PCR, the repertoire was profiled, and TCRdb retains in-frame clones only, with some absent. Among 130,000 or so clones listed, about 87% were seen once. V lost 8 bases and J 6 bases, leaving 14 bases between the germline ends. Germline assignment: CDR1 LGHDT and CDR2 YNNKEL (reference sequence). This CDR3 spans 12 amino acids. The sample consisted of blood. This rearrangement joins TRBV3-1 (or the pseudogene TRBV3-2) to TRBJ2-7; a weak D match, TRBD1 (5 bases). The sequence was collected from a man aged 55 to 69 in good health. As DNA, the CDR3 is TGTGCCAGCGGCCTGCATGGGGCCGAGCAGTACTTC. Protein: CASGLHGAEQYF.